This T cell receptor beta chain was identified in a study of T cell repertoires in cytomegalovirus infection. There are a few counts of this clonotype. The antigen remains undetermined. TCRdb itself ran the reads through MiXCR, one entry per CDR3 protein. The sample consists of some 800,000 distinct CDR3 sequences, 25% to 35% of them appearing once. The CDR3 loop spans 15 amino acids. Trimming stripped 11 bases from V and 0 bases from J, with 14 bases between. Germline loops: CDR1 SGHDN, CDR2 FVKESK. This specimen consisted of cultured CD8+ T cells from PBMCs, obtained from culture after CMV antigen stimulation. The chain recombines TRBV14 with TRBJ1-6, with D possibly being TRBD1 (6 bases). The receptor was derived from a human donor in good health (CMV status not recorded). Some clones in this sample may be carry-over from other donors' samples. Here the CDR3 DNA reads TGTGCCTCACGGAGGGGGAGCTCCTATAATTCACCCCTCCACTTT. It codes for CASRRGSSYNSPLHF.